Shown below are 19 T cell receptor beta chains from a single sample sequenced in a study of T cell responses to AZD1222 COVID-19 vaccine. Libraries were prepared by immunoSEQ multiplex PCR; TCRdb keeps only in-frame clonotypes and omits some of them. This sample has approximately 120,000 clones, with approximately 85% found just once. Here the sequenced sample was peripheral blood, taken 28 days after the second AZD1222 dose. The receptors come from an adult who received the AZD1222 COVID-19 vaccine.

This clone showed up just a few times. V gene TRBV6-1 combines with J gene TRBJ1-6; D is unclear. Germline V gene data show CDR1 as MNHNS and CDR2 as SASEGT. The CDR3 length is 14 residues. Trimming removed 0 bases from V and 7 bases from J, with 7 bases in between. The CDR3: CASSEAWRNSPLHF. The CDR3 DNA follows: TGTGCCAGCAGTGAAGCTTGGAGGAATTCACCCCTCCACTTT.

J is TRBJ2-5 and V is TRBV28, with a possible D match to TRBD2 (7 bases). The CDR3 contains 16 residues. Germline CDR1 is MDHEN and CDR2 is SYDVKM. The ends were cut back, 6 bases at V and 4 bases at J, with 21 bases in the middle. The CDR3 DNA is TGTGCCAGCAGCCCAAAGTGGAGGGGGGGTGCAGAGACCCAGTACTTC. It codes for CASSPKWRGGAETQYF.

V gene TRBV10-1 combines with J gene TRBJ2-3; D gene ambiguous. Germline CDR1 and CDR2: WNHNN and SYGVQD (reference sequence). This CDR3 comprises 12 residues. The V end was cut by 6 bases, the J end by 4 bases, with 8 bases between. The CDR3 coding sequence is TGCGCCAGCAGCGGACCGTCAGATACGCAGTATTTT. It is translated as CASSGPSDTQYF.

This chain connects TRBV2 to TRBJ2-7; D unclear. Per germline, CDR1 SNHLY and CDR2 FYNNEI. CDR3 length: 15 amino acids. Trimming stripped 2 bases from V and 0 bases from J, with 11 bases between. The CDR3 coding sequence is TGTGCCAGCAGTGAACGTATGGGAAGCTCCTACGAGCAGTACTTC. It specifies CASSERMGSSYEQYF. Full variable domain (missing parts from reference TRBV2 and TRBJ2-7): EPEVTQTPSHQVTQMGQEVILRCVPISNHLYFYWYRQILGQKVEFLVSFYNNEISEKSEIFDDQFSVERPDGSNFTLKIRSTKLEDSAMYFCASSERMGSSYEQYFGPGTRLTVT.

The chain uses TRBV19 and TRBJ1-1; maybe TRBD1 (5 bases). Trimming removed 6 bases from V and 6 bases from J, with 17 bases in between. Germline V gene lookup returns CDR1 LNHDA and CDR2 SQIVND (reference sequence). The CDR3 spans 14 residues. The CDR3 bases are TGTGCCAGTAGGGGGGAGGTTGGAGGGGCTGAAGCTTTCTTT. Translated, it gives CASRGEVGGAEAFF.

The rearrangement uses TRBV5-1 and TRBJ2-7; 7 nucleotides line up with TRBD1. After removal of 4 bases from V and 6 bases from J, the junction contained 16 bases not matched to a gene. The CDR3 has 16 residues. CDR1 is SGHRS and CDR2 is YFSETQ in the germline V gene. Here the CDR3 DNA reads TGCGCCAGCAGCCCGTGGACAGGTTCAGGAAATCCCGAGCAGTACTTC. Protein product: CASSPWTGSGNPEQYF.

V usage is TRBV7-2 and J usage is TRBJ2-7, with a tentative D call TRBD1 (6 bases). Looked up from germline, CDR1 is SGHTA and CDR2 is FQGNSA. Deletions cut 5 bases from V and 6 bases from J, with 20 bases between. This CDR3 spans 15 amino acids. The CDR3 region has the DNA TGTGCCAGCAGCGCGTCAACAGGGTGGAAGACCGAGCAGTACTTC. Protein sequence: CASSASTGWKTEQYF.

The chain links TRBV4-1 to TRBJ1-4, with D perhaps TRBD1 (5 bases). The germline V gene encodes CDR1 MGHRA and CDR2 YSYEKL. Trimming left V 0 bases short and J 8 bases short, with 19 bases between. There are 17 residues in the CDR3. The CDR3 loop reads CASSQEFARDLGEKLFF. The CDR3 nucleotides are TGCGCCAGCAGCCAAGAATTCGCTAGGGACTTGGGGGAAAAACTGTTTTTT.

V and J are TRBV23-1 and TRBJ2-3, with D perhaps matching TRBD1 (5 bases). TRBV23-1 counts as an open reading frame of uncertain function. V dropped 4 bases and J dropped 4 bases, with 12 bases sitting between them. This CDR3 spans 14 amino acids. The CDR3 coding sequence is TGCGCCAGCAGTCTCGGACACGTCGCAGATACGCAGTATTTT. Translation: CASSLGHVADTQYF.

The CDR3 nucleotides are TGTGCCAGCAGGCCCCGACAGGCGACCTTCTCCTACGAGCAGTACTTC. It encodes CASRPRQATFSYEQYF. The V and J genes are TRBV7-2 and TRBJ2-7; perhaps TRBD1 as D (6 bases). Deletions cut 6 bases from V and 0 bases from J, with 18 bases between. Germline CDR1 is SGHTA and CDR2 is FQGNSA. The CDR3 loop spans 16 amino acids.

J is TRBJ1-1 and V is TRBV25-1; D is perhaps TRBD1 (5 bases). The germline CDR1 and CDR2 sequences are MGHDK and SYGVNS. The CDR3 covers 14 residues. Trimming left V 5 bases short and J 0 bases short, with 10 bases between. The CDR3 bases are TGTGCCAGCAGTCCGGACAACGTGAACACTGAAGCTTTCTTT. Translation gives CASSPDNVNTEAFF.

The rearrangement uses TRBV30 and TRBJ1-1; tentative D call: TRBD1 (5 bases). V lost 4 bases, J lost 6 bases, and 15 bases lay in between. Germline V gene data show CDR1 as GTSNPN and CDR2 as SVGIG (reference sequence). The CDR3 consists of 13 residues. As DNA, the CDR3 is TGTGCCTGGACAGGGCTTCCCTCCTCTGAAGCTTTCTTT. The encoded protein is CAWTGLPSSEAFF.

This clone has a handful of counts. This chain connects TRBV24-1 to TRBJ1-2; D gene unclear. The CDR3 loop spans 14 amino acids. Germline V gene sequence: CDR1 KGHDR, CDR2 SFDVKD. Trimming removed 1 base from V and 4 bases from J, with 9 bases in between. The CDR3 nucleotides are TGTGCCACCAGTGATTTTTTGCTGAGCTATGGCTACACCTTC. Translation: CATSDFLLSYGYTF.

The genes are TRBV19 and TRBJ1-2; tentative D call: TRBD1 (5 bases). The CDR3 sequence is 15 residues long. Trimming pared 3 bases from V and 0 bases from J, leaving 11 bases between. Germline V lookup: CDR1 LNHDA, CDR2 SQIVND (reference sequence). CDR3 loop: CASSIGQYANYGYTF. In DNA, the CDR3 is TGTGCCAGTAGTATTGGACAATACGCTAACTATGGCTACACCTTC.

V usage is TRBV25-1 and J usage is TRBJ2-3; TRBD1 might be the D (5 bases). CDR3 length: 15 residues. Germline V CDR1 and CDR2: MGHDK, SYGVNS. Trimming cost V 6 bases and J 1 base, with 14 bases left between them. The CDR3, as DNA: TGTGCCAGCAGCGGACATGGGGTCGGCACAGATACGCAGTATTTT. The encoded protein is CASSGHGVGTDTQYF.

CDR3: CASSLGPPHEAFF. In DNA form, the CDR3 reads TGTGCCAGCAGCTTAGGCCCCCCCCACGAAGCTTTCTTT. The chain couples TRBV11-1 to TRBJ1-1, with D hard to call. Germline V gives CDR1 SGHAT, CDR2 FQDESV (reference sequence). V was shortened by 1 base and J by 8 bases, with 11 bases between the two germline ends. CDR3 size: 13 residues.

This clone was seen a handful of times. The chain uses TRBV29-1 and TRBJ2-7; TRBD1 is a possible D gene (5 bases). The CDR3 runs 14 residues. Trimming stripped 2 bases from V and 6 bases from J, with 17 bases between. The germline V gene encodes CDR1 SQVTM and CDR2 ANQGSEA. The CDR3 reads CSVETDSRSGEQYF. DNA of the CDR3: TGCAGCGTTGAAACCGACAGCCGTTCCGGCGAGCAGTACTTC.

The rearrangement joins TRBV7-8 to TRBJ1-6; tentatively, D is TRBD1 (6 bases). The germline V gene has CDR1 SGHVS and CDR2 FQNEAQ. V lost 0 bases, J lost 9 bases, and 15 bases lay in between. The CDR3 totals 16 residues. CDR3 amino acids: CASSLAPTGLSSPLHF. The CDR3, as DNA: TGTGCCAGCAGCTTAGCCCCGACAGGTCTAAGTTCACCCCTCCACTTT.

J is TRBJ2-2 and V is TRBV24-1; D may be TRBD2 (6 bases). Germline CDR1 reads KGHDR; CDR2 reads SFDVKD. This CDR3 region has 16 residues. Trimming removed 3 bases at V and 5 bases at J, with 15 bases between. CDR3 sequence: CATSDRGDFETGELFF. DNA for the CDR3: TGTGCCACCAGTGATCGAGGGGACTTCGAAACCGGGGAGCTGTTTTTT.